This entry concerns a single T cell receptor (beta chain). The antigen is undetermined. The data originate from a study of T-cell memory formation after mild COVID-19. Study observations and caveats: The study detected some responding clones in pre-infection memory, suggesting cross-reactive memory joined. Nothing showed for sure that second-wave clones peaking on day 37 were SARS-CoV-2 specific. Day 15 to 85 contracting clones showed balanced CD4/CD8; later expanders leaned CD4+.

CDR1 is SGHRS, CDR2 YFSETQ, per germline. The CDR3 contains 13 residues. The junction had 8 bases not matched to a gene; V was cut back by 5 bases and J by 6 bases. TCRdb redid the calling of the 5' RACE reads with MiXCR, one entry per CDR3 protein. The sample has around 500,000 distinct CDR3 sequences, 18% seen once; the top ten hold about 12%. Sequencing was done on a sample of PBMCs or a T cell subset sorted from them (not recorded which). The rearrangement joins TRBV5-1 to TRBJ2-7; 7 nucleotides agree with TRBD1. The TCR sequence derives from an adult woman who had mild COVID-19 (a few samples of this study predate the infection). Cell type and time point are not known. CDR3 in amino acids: CASRRQGVSEQYF. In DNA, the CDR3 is TGCGCCAGCAGACGGCAGGGGGTCTCCGAGCAGTACTTC.